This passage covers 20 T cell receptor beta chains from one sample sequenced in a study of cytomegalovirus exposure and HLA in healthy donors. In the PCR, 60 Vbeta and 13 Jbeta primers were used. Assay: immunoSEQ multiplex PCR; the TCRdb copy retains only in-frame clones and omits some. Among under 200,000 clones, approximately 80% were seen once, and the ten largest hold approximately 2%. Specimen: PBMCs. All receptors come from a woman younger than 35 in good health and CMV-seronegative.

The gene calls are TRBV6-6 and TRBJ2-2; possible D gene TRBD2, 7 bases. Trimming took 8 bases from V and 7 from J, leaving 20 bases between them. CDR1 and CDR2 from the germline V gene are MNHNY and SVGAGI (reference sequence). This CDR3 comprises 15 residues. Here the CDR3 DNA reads TGTGCCAGCGGGACCCCTGCGGGGGCGGGCGGGGAGCTGTTTTTT. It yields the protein CASGTPAGAGGELFF.

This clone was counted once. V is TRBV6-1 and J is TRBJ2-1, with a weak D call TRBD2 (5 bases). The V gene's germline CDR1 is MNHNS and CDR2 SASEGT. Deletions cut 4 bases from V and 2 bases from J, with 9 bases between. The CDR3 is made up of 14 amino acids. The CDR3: CASSGGVAYNEQFF. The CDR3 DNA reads TGTGCCAGCAGTGGGGGAGTCGCCTACAATGAGCAGTTCTTC.

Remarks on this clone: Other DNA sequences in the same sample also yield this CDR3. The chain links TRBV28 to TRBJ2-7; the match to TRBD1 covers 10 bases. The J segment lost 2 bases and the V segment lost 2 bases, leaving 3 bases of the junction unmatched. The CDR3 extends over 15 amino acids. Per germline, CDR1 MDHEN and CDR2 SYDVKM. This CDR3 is CASSLPGTGAYEQYF. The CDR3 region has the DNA TGTGCCAGCAGTTTACCCGGGACAGGGGCCTACGAGCAGTACTTC.

CDR3 DNA sequence: TGTGCCAGCAGTTCAGAGGGAGGGCATCGGAGTCAGCCCCAGCATTTT. Its translation: CASSSEGGHRSQPQHF. J is TRBJ1-5 and V is TRBV6-5; D is ambiguous. The CDR3 has 16 amino acids. V gave up 4 bases and J gave up 6 bases, with 19 bases separating them. Germline CDR1 reads MNHEY; CDR2 reads SVGAGI.

DNA of the CDR3: TGTGCCAGCAGTCGGGGACAGGAAGCTAACTATGGCTACACCTTC. This codes for CASSRGQEANYGYTF. The chain recombines TRBV27 with TRBJ1-2; 8 bases are a match to TRBD1. The CDR3 contains 15 residues. The ends lost 5 bases at V and 0 bases at J; junction bases unmatched: 5. Germline V gene sequence: CDR1 MNHEY, CDR2 SMNVEV (reference sequence).

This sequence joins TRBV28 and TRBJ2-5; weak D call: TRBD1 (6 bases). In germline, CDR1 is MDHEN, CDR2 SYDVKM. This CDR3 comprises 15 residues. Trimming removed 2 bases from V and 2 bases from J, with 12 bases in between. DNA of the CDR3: TGTGCCAGCAGTTTAGTGCAGGGGTGGCAAGAGACCCAGTACTTC. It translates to CASSLVQGWQETQYF.

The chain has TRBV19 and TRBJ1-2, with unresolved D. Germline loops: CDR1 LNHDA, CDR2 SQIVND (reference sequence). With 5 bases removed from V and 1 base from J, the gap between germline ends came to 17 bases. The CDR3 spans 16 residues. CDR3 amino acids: CASSPAYSIDNYGYTF. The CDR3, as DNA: TGTGCCAGTAGTCCGGCCTACAGCATCGATAACTATGGCTACACCTTC.

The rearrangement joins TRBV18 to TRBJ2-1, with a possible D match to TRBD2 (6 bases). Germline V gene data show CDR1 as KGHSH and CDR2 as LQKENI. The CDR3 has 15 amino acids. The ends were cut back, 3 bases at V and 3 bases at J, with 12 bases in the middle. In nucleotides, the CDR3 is TGTGCCAGCTCACCTAGACGACTAGACTACAATGAGCAGTTCTTC. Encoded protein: CASSPRRLDYNEQFF.

This CDR3 reads CASTRSETQYF. The CDR3 region has the DNA TGTGCCAGCACTAGATCGGAGACCCAGTACTTC. The chain combines TRBV2 with TRBJ2-5; no firm D call. Germline V CDR1 and CDR2: SNHLY, FYNNEI. Trimming left V 7 bases short and J 5 bases short, with 8 bases between. The CDR3 covers 11 residues.

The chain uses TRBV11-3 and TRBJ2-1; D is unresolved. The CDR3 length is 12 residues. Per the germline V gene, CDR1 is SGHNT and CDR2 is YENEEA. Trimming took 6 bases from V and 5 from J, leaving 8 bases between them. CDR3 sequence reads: CASSKINNEQFF. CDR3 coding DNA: TGTGCCAGCAGTAAAATTAACAATGAGCAGTTCTTC.

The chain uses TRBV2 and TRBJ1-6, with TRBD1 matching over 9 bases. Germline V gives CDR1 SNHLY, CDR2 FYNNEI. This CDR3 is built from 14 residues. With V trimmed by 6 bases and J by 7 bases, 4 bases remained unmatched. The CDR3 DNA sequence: TGTGCCAGCAGGCGGACAGGGGAAAATTCACCCCTCCACTTT. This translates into CASRRTGENSPLHF.

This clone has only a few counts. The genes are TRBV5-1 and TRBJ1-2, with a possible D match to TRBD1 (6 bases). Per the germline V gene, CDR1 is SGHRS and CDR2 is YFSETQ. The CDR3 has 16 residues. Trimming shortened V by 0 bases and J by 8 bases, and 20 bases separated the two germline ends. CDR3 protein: CASSLAFGTQGLGYTF. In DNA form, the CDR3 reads TGCGCCAGCAGCTTGGCCTTCGGGACACAGGGATTAGGCTACACCTTC. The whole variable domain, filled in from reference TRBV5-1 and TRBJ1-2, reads KAGVTQTPRYLIKTRGQQVTLSCSPISGHRSVSWYQQTPGQGLQFLFEYFSETQRNKGNFPGRFSGRQFSNSRSEMNVSTLELGDSALYLCASSLAFGTQGLGYTFGSGTRLTVV.

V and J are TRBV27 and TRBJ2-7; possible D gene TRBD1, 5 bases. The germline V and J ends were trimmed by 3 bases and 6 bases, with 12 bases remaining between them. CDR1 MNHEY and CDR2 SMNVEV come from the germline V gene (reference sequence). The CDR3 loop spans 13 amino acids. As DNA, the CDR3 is TGTGCCAGCAGTTTGGGGCCGCCGGCCGAGCAGTACTTC. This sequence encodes CASSLGPPAEQYF.

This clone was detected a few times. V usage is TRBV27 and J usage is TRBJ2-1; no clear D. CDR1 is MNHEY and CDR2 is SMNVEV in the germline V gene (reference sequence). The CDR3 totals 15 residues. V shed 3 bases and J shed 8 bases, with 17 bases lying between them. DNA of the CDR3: TGTGCCAGCAGTTTCCGGCAGCTTAGCCGCGATGAGCAGTTCTTC. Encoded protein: CASSFRQLSRDEQFF.

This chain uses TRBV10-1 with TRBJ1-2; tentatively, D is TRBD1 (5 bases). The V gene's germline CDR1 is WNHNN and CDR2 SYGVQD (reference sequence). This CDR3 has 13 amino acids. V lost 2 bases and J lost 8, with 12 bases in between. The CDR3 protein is CASSERATDGYTF. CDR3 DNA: TGCGCCAGCAGTGAGCGCGCGACAGACGGCTACACCTTC.

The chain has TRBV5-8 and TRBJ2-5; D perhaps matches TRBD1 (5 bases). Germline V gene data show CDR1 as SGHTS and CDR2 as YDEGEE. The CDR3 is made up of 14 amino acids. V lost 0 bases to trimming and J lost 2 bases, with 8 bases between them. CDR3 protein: CASSLEAGQETQYF. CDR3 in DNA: TGTGCCAGCAGCTTGGAAGCAGGGCAAGAGACCCAGTACTTC. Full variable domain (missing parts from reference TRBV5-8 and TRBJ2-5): EAGVTQSPTHLIKTRGQQATLRCSPISGHTSVYWYQQALGLGLQFLLWYDEGEERNRGNFPPRFSGRQFPNYSSELNVNALELEDSALYLCASSLEAGQETQYFGPGTRLLVL.

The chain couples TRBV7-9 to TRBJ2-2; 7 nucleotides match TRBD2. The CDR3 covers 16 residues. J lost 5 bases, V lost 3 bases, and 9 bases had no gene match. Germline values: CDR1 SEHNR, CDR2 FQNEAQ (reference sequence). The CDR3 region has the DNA TGTGCCAGCAGCTTTACTCCGGGGGAGGGGACCGGGGAGCTGTTTTTT. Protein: CASSFTPGEGTGELFF. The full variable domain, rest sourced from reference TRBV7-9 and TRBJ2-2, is DTGVSQNPRHKITKRGQNVTFRCDPISEHNRLYWYRQTLGQGPEFLTYFQNEAQLEKSRLLSDRFSAERPKGSFSTLEIQRTEQGDSAMYLCASSFTPGEGTGELFFGEGSRLTVL.

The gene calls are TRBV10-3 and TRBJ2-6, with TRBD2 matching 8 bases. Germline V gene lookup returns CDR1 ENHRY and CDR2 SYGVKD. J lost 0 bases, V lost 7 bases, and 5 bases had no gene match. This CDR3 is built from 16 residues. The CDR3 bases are TGTGCCATCAAGGGTAGCGGGGCCTCTGGGGCCAACGTCCTGACTTTC. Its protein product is CAIKGSGASGANVLTF.

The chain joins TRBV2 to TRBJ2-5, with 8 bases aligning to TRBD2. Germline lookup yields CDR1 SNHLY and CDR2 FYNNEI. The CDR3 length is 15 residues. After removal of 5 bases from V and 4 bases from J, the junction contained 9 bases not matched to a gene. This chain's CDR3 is CASSYATSVGETQYF. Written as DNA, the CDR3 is TGTGCCAGCAGTTACGCGACTAGCGTGGGAGAGACCCAGTACTTC.

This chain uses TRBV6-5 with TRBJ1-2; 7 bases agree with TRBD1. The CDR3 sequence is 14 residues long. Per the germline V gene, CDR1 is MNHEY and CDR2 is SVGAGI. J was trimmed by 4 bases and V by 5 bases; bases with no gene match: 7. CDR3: CASSDPGQFYGYTF. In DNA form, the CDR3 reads TGTGCCAGCAGTGACCCGGGACAGTTCTATGGCTACACCTTC.